This TCR beta chain was recorded in a study of blood T cell repertoires in COVID-19. Only in-frame clones appear in the TCRdb table, and some are missing; sequencing was by immunoSEQ multiplex PCR. This table holds a few hundred thousand clones, roughly 87% found once. The length of the CDR3 is 16 residues. Germline assignment: CDR1 LGHNA and CDR2 YSLEER. Trimming cost V 3 bases and J 5 bases; bases outside gene matches: 5. Specimen: PBMCs or T cells enriched from blood (not recorded which). The receptor comes from a young man with acute COVID-19. The chain combines TRBV4-3 with TRBJ2-2; TRBD2 agrees at 11 bases. The CDR3 is CASSQSSSGRTGELFF. As DNA, the CDR3 is TGCGCCAGCAGCCAGTCCTCTAGCGGGAGGACCGGGGAGCTGTTTTTT.